This T cell receptor beta chain came from a study of prognosis after radiotherapy for stage I lung cancer. Study in general: The patient group consisted of more than 10 men and about 6 women whose ages spanned roughly 50 to 95, median 74.5 years. A biologically effective dose of at least 100 Gy came via 3-5 SBRT fractions. The study's findings and limits: Metastatic and non-metastatic patients reportedly diverged in TRBV and TRBJ gene usage.

This clonotype was seen ten or more times. Its specificity is not known. The CDR3 runs to 12 residues. Germline values: CDR1 LNHDA, CDR2 SQIVND (reference sequence). Trimming removed 3 bases from V and 8 bases from J, with 7 bases in between. Amplicons of TCR beta CDR3 were generated from genomic DNA by two-round multiplex PCR. The first round of PCR was done with primers that matched each TRBV and TRBJ gene. TCRdb reprocessed the multiplex PCR reads with MiXCR, giving one entry per CDR3 protein. The sample lists 20,000 to 25,000 distinct CDR3 sequences, roughly 45% seen once, with roughly a third in the top ten. With two time points in the design, about 5.8 milliliters of peripheral blood were drawn at each one.

The specimen comprised PBMCs, sampled before or after stereotactic body radiation therapy (not recorded which). The sequence was obtained from a donor aged 50 or older with non-small cell lung cancer. The chain couples TRBV19 to TRBJ1-4; D is ambiguous. CDR3 residues: CASSIRAEKLFF. In DNA form, the CDR3 reads TGTGCCAGTAGTATTAGGGCGGAAAAACTGTTTTTT.